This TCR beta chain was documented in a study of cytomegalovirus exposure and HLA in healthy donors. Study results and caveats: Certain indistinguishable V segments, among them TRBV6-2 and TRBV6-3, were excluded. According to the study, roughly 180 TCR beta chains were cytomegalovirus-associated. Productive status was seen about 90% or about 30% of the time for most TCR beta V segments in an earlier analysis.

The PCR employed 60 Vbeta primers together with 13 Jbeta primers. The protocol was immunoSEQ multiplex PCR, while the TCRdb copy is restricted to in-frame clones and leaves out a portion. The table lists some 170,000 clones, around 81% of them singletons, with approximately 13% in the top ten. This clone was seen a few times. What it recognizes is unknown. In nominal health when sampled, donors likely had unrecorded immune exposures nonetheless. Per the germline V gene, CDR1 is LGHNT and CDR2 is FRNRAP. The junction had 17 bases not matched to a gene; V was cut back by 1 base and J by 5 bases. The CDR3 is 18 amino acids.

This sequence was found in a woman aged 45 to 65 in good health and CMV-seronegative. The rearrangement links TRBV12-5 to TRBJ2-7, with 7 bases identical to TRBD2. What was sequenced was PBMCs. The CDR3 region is CASGLALPMGGSRNEQYF. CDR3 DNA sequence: TGTGCTAGTGGTTTGGCCCTTCCAATGGGAGGGAGTAGGAACGAGCAGTACTTC.